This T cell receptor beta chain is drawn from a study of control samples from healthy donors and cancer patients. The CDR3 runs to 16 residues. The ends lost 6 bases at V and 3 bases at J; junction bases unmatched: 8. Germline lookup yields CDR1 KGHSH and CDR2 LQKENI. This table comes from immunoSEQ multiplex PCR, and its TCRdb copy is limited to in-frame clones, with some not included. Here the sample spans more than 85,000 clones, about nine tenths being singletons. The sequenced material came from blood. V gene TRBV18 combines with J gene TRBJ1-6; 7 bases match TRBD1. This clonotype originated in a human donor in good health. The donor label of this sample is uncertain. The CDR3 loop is CASSPAGTDYNSPLHF. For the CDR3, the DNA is TGTGCCAGCTCTCCGGCCGGGACAGACTATAATTCACCCCTCCACTTT.